This TCR beta chain was found in a study of T cell responses to AZD1222 COVID-19 vaccine. TCRdb's table, derived via immunoSEQ multiplex PCR, lists solely in-frame clones and lacks some. Of 200,000 to 250,000 clones listed, about 94% are singletons. Turning to this clone: Its antigen is as yet unknown.

General study findings and limits: Per reports, nearly half of all spike-specific TCRs target regions that are unmutated in variants. CD4 TCRs associated with vaccination spanned spike, dominating at 160-218 and 743-854.

Trimming took 2 bases from V and 3 from J, leaving 15 bases between them. The CDR3 is 16 residues long. Looked up from germline, CDR1 is LGHNT and CDR2 is FRNRAP. The V gene is TRBV12-5, the J gene TRBJ2-3; a weak D match, TRBD1 (6 bases). The sequence came from an adult who received the MenACWY meningococcal vaccine as a control. This specimen was peripheral blood, taken 28 days after the second dose of the MenACWY control vaccine. The CDR3 DNA reads TGTGCTAGTGGTTTGCCCTCTCTCAGGGGTACAGATACGCAGTATTTT. Protein sequence: CASGLPSLRGTDTQYF.